A selection of T cell receptor beta chains follows, all from one sample in a study of shared clonotypes between healthy human individuals. Generated by immunoSEQ multiplex PCR, the TCRdb table keeps only in-frame clones and is missing some. This sample yields about 2.3 million clones, of which more than 80% are seen a single time; 0.39% belongs to the top ten. The specimen was naive CD4+ T cells from PBMCs. These receptors all come from a man aged 18 to 29 in good health. Some clones in this sample may be carry-over from other donors' samples. Each CDR3 is given with its conserved first and last residue. The D gene is left open where the match is weak.

v_gene	len	j_gene	d_gene	CDR3nt	CDR3aa
TRBV29-1	13	TRBJ1-5	TRBD1	TGCAGCGTTACAGGGGGTAGCAATCAGCCCCAGCATTTT	CSVTGGSNQPQHF
TRBV10-1	17	TRBJ2-1	TRBD1	TGCGCCAGCAGTAGGGACAGGGGGCGATCCCGGGGCAGTGAGCAGTTCTTC	CASSRDRGRSRGSEQFF
TRBV13	15	TRBJ2-7	TRBD2	TGTGCCAGCAGCACATCTAGCGGGAGCGGATACGAGCAGTACTTC	CASSTSSGSGYEQYF
TRBV28	13	TRBJ2-4	.	TGTGCCACCTTCGGGGCAGCCAAAAACATTCAGTACTTC	CATFGAAKNIQYF
TRBV29-1	13	TRBJ1-1	.	TGCAGCGTTGGTGACTTAAAGAACACTGAAGCTTTCTTT	CSVGDLKNTEAFF
TRBV7-8	15	TRBJ1-1	.	TGTGCCAGCAGCTTAGACTCGGGGGCGCGAACTGAAGCTTTCTTT	CASSLDSGARTEAFF
TRBV6-5	15	TRBJ2-1	.	TGTGCCAGCAGCCTCCAATTTGGCGGTTACAATGAGCAGTTCTTC	CASSLQFGGYNEQFF
TRBV11-2	14	TRBJ1-3	.	TGTGCCAGCAGCTTTTCGGGCTCTGGAAACACCATATATTTT	CASSFSGSGNTIYF
TRBV2	10	TRBJ2-7	.	TGTGCCAGCAGCATCTACGAGCAGTACTTC	CASSIYEQYF
TRBV11-2	15	TRBJ2-7	.	TGTGCCAGCAGCTTAGTTTGGCAGGTTGCCTACGAGCAGTACTTC	CASSLVWQVAYEQYF
TRBV7-6	14	TRBJ2-1	.	TGTGCCAGCAGCGGGCAGGCATCTTACAATGAGCAGTTCTTC	CASSGQASYNEQFF
TRBV5-1	14	TRBJ2-7	TRBD1	TGCGCCAGCAGCACCCCACAGGGGTCCTACGAGCAGTACTTC	CASSTPQGSYEQYF
TRBV18	16	TRBJ1-3	TRBD1	TGTGCCAGCTCAAGTGGACAGGCCTTCTCTGGAAACACCATATATTTT	CASSSGQAFSGNTIYF
TRBV10-3	15	TRBJ2-2	.	TGTGCCATCCCCGGGGGACTGAGAACAACCGGGGAGCTGTTTTTT	CAIPGGLRTTGELFF
TRBV10-3	17	TRBJ1-2	.	TGTGCCATCAGTGATCTGTTGGGCGGTTCTTCGGTTTATGGCTACACCTTC	CAISDLLGGSSVYGYTF
TRBV28	13	TRBJ2-2	.	TGTGCCAGCAGACAGTCATGGACCGGGGAGCTGTTTTTT	CASRQSWTGELFF
TRBV4-3	15	TRBJ2-1	.	TGCGCCAGCAGCCAAGTTGGCGGGGGCAGCAATGAGCAGTTCTTC	CASSQVGGGSNEQFF
TRBV14	15	TRBJ2-3	.	TGTGCCAGCAGCCAGCTAGCGCCCCTACGCGGTACGCAGTATTTT	CASSQLAPLRGTQYF
TRBV5-3	17	TRBJ2-1	TRBD2	TGTGCCAGAAGCTTGTCCCCAGTGCTAGCGGGAGGACATGAGCAGTTCTTC	CARSLSPVLAGGHEQFF